This paragraph reports one TCR beta chain. The V and J ends lost 0 bases and 0 bases respectively, with 9 bases between them. This CDR3 contains 17 residues. The V gene's germline CDR1 is MNHEY and CDR2 SMNVEV (reference sequence). The sample originates from a study of blood T cell repertoires in COVID-19. Sequenced by immunoSEQ multiplex PCR; TCRdb stores in-frame clones only, minus some. The repertoire consists of 180,000 or so clones, with approximately 85% occurring once and the leading ten covering approximately 6.2%. This TCR derives from a man aged 40-50 years who had recovered from COVID-19. What was sequenced was PBMCs or T cells enriched from blood (not recorded which). The rearrangement joins TRBV27 to TRBJ1-6; D unresolved. This CDR3 is CASSLSSGSSYNSPLHF. In nucleotides, the CDR3 is TGTGCCAGCAGTTTATCGTCGGGAAGCTCCTATAATTCACCCCTCCACTTT.